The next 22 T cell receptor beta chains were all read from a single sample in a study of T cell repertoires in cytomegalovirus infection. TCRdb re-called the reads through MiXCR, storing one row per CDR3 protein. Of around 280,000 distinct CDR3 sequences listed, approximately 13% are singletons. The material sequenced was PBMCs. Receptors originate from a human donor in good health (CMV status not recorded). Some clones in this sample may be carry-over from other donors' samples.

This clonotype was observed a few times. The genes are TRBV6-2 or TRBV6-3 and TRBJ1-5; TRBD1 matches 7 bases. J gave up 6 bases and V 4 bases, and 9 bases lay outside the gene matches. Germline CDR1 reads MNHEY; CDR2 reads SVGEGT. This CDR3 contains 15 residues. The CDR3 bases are TGTGCCAGCAGTTCCAACAGGGGAGAGCGTCAGCCCCAGCATTTT. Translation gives CASSSNRGERQPQHF.

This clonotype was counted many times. The CDR3 nucleotides read TGTGCCAGCAGGGACCGGGACAGGGAGTCGGGCTACACCTTC. Protein sequence: CASRDRDRESGYTF. The chain employs TRBV7-2 and TRBJ1-2; 9 nucleotides match TRBD1. The CDR3 has 14 amino acids. The germline CDR1 and CDR2 sequences are SGHTA and FQGNSA. V dropped 6 bases and J dropped 8; count of bases not matched to a gene: 10.

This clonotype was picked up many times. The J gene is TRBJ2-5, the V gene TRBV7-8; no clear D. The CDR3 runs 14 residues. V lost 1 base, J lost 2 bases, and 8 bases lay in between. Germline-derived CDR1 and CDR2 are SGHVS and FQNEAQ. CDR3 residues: CASSLGTKQETQYF. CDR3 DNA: TGTGCCAGCAGCTTAGGGACCAAACAAGAGACCCAGTACTTC.

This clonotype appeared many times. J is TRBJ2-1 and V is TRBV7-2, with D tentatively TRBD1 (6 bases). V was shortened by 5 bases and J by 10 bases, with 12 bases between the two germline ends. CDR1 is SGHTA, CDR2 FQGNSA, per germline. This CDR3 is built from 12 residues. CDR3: CASSRGGAEQFF. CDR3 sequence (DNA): TGTGCCAGCAGCCGAGGGGGAGCCGAGCAGTTCTTC.

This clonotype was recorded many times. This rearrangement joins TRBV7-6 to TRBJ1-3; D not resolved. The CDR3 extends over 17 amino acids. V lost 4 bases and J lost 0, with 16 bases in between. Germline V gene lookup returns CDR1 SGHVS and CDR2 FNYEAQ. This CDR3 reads CASSSIMADGSGNTIYF. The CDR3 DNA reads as TGTGCCAGCAGCTCCATTATGGCGGACGGCTCTGGAAACACCATATATTTT. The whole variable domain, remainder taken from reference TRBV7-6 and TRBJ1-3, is GAGVSQSPRYKVTKRGQDVALRCDPISGHVSLYWYRQALGQGPEFLTYFNYEAQQDKSGLPNDRFSAERPEGSISTLTIQRTEQRDSAMYRCASSSIMADGSGNTIYFGEGSWLTVV.

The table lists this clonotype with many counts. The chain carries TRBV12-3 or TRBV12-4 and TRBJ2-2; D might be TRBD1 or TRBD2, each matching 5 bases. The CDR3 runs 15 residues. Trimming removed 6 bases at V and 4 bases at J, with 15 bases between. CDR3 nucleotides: TGTGCCAGCAGACAACGAGGGGTCGGCACCGGGGAGCTGTTTTTT. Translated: CASRQRGVGTGELFF.

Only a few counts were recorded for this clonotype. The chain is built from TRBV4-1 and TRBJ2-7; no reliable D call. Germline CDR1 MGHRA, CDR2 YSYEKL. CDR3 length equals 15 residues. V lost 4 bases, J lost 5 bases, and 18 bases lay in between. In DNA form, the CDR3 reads TGCGCCAGCAGCCGCGACCCCGAAAATGAGAACGAGCAGTACTTC. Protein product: CASSRDPENENEQYF.

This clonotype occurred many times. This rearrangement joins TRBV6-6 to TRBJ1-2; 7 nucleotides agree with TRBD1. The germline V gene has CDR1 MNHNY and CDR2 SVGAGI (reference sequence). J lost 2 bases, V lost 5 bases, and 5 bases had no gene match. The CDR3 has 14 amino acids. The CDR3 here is CASSQPGQNYGYTF. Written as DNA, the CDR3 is TGTGCCAGCAGTCAACCGGGACAGAACTATGGCTACACCTTC.

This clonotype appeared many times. In nucleotides, the CDR3 is TGTGCCAGCCTACTAGCTCCCTACAATGAGCAGTTCTTC. Amino acid sequence: CASLLAPYNEQFF. The rearrangement joins TRBV7-6 to TRBJ2-1, with D possibly TRBD2 on 6 matching bases. The germline gives CDR1 SGHVS, CDR2 FNYEAQ. The V and J ends lost 8 bases and 2 bases respectively, with 10 bases between them. This CDR3 comprises 13 residues.

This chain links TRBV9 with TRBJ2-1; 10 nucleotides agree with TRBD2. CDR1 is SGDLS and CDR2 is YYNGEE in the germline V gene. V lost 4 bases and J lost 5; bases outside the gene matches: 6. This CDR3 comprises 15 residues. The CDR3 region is CASSRAGGKDNEQFF. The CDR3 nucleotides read TGTGCCAGCAGCCGAGCGGGGGGGAAGGACAATGAGCAGTTCTTC.

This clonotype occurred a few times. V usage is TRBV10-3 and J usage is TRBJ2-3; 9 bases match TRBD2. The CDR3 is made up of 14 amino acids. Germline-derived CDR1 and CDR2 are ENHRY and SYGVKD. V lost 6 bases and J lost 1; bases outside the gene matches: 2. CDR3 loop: CAISGGGGTDTQYF. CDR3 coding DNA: TGTGCCATCAGCGGCGGGGGGGGCACAGATACGCAGTATTTT.

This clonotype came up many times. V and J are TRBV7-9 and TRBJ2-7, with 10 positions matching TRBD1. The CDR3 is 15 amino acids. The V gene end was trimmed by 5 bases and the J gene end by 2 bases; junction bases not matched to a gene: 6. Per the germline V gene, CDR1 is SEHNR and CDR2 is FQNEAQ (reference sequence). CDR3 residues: CASSRRQGATYEQYF. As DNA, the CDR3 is TGTGCCAGCAGCCGACGACAGGGGGCTACCTACGAGCAGTACTTC.

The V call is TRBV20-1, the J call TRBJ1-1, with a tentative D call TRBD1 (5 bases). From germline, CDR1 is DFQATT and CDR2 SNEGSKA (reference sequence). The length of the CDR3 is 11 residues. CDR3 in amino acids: CRPTWGAEAFF. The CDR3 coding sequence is TGCAGACCAACGTGGGGGGCTGAAGCTTTCTTT.

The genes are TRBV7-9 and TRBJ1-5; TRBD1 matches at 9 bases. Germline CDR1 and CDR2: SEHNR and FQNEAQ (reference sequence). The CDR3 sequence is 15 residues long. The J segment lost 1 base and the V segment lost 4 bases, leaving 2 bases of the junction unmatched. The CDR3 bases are TGTGCCAGCAGCTCGGACAGGGGAAGCAATCAGCCCCAGCATTTT. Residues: CASSSDRGSNQPQHF.

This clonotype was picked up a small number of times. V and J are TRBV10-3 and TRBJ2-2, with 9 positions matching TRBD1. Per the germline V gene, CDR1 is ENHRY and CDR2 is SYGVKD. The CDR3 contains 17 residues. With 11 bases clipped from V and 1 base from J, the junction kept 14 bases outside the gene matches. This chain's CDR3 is CAPPDKGTGWNTGELFF. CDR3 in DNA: TGTGCCCCACCGGACAAAGGGACAGGGTGGAACACCGGGGAGCTGTTTTTT.

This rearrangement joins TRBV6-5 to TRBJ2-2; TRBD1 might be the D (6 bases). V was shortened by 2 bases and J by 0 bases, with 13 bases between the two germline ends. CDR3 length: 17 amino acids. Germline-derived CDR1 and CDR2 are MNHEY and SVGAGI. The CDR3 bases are TGTGCCAGCAGTTACCTGACAGGCTTCGCGAACACCGGGGAGCTGTTTTTT. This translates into CASSYLTGFANTGELFF.

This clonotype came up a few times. The CDR3: CASSPGGGGGGSRRTVNEQFF. The DNA of the CDR3 is TGTGCCAGCAGTCCCGGCGGGGGGGGTGGCGGGTCCCGGCGGACCGTCAATGAGCAGTTCTTC. This chain joins TRBV11-3 and TRBJ2-1, with 9 bases matching TRBD2. Germline trimming cut 6 bases from V and 6 bases from J; bases unmatched to any gene: 27. The CDR3 sequence is 21 residues long. The germline gives CDR1 SGHNT, CDR2 YENEEA.

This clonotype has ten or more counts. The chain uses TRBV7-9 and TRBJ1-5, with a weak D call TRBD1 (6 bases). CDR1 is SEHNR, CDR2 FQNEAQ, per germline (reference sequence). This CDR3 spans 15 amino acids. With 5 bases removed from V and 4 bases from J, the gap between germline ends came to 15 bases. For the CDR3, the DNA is TGTGCCAGCAGCCCCTCGGGGGCGACTAATCAGCCCCAGCATTTT. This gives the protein CASSPSGATNQPQHF.

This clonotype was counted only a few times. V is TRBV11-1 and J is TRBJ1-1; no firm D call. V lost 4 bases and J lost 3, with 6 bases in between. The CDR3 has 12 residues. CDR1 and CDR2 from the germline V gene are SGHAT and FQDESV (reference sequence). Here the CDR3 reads CASSSSYTEAFF. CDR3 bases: TGTGCCAGCAGCTCCAGCTACACTGAAGCTTTCTTT.

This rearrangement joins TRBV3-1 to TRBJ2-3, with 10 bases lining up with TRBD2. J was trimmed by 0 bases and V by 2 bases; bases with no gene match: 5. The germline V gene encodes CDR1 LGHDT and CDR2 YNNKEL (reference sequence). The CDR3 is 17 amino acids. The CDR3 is CASSQSSSGRSTDTQYF. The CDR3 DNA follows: TGTGCCAGCAGCCAATCGTCTAGCGGGAGAAGCACAGATACGCAGTATTTT.

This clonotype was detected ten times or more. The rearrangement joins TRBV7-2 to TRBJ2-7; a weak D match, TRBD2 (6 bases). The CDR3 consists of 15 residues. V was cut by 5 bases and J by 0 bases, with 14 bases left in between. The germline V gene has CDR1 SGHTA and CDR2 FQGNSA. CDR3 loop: CASSLRGYSSYEQYF. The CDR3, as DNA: TGTGCCAGCAGCCTCCGGGGGTACAGCTCCTACGAGCAGTACTTC.

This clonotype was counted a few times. This chain's CDR3 is CASSFGGQRSTEAFF. The CDR3 DNA reads as TGTGCCAGCAGCTTTGGGGGGCAAAGGAGCACTGAAGCTTTCTTT. The chain is built from TRBV5-4 and TRBJ1-1; possibly TRBD1 for D (6 bases). With 2 bases removed from V and 4 bases from J, the gap between germline ends came to 15 bases. The CDR3 is 15 amino acids. CDR1 SGHNT and CDR2 YYREEE come from the germline V gene (reference sequence).